This entry is about one TCR beta chain. The target antigen is unknown. This entry comes from a study of cytomegalovirus exposure and HLA in healthy donors. The PCR had 60 Vbeta and 13 Jbeta primers. The table came from immunoSEQ multiplex PCR; TCRdb's copy has only in-frame clones and leaves some out. The repertoire holds fewer than 200,000 clones, approximately 80% seen once, with approximately 2.1% in the top ten. General observations from the study: Apart from CMV serostatus, no immune exposure information was available. HLA alleles were associated with roughly 17,000 TCR beta sequences in a later analysis at 0.05 false discovery rate.

The material sequenced was PBMCs. This receptor was taken from a woman aged 18-29 years in good health and CMV-seronegative.

The CDR3 bases are TGTGCCAGCAGATCCGGGACAGGGGCTAATCAGCCCCAGCATTTT. Protein sequence: CASRSGTGANQPQHF. The chain recombines TRBV27 with TRBJ1-5; TRBD1 agrees at 10 bases. The CDR3 covers 15 residues. CDR1 is MNHEY and CDR2 is SMNVEV in the germline V gene (reference sequence). Trimming took 6 bases from V and 4 from J; bases not matched to a gene: 6.